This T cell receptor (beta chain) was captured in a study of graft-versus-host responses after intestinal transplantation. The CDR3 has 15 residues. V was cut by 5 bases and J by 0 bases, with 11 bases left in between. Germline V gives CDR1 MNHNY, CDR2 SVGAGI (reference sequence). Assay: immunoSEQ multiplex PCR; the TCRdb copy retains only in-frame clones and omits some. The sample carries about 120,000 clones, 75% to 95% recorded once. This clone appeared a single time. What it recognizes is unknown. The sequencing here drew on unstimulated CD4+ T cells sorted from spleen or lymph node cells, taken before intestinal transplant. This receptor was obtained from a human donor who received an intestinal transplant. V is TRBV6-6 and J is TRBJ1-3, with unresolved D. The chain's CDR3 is CASSVGFNSGNTIYF. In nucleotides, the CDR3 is TGTGCCAGCAGTGTGGGCTTCAACTCTGGAAACACCATATATTTT.